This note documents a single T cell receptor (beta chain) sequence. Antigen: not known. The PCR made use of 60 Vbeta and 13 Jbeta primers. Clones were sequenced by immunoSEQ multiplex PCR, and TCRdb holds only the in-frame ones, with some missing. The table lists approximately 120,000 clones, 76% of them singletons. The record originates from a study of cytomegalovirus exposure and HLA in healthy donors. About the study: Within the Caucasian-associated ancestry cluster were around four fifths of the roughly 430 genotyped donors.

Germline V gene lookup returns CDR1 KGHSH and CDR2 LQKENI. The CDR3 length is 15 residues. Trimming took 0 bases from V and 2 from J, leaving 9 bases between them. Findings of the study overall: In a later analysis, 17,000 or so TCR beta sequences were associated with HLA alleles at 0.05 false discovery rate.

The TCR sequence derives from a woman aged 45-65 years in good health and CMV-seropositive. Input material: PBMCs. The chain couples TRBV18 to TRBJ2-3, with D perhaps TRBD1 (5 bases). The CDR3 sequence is CASSPPGRATDTQYF. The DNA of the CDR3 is TGTGCCAGCTCACCACCGGGCAGGGCCACAGATACGCAGTATTTT.